This T cell receptor beta chain was identified during a study of blood T cell repertoires in COVID-19. Per the study methods: Amplified reference gene primers provided the basis for estimating nucleated cell counts. The data were produced by immunoSEQ multiplex PCR, yet TCRdb's version contains in-frame clones alone and is incomplete. V, J and clone size are those of that table, while D and trimming were read from the DNA. The sample contains hundreds of thousands of clones, about nine tenths of which appear only once. This clone has a single count. The CDR3 sequence is 12 residues long. CDR1 and CDR2 from the germline V gene are GTSNPN and SVGIG (reference sequence). Trimming removed 2 bases at V and 9 bases at J, with 8 bases between.

The receptor comes from a woman in her twenties or thirties with active or convalescent COVID-19. The rearrangement links TRBV30 to TRBJ1-6; the D gene is possibly TRBD1 (5 bases). Sequenced input: peripheral blood. The CDR3 is CAWSTGLSPLHF. DNA for the CDR3: TGTGCCTGGAGTACGGGACTTTCACCCCTCCACTTT.